This T cell receptor (beta chain) was observed in a study of human T cells and chemical hapten exposure. Background on the study: Diphenylcyclopropenone was applied weekly to patients' scalps across the approximately 25-week study. Study observations and caveats: Patch test score rose with PT1 expanded TCRs, significant at 8, 16, 32, not 4. TCRs exceeding a frequency of 1 in 1000 stayed unchanged under DPC sensitization.

Using its own MiXCR run on the RACE reads, TCRdb lists one record per CDR3 protein. The sample lists some 350,000 distinct CDR3 sequences, 6% to 7% occurring once. Time point given: patch test 2, 6 weeks after DPC sensitization. The treatment is: therapeutic diphenylcyclopropenone sensitization with weekly scalp DPC. This clonotype was seen ten or more times. What it recognizes is unknown. Germline V gene lookup returns CDR1 MNHEY and CDR2 SMNVEV (reference sequence). V gave up 5 bases and J gave up 5 bases; unmatched junction bases: 9. The CDR3 is made up of 16 amino acids. The sample consisted of whole blood, taken in connection with sensitization to the hapten diphenylcyclopropenone (DPC). This chain joins TRBV27 and TRBJ2-7, with 13 positions matching TRBD2. This TCR came from a woman between 18 and 30 years old with alopecia areata. Some clones in this sample may be carry-over from other donors' samples. The CDR3 sequence: CASSALLAGGPHEQYF. The CDR3 DNA follows: TGTGCCAGCAGTGCCTTACTAGCGGGGGGGCCCCACGAGCAGTACTTC.